This T cell receptor beta chain was sequenced during a study of blood T cell repertoires in COVID-19. Study details: Italy, Spain and the United States were the sources of the convalescent and acute COVID-19 samples. T cells, B-cell-depleted T cells, or PBMCs provided the cDNA or gDNA that served as material.

Trimming removed 2 bases from V and 3 bases from J, with 22 bases in between. Germline CDR1 is GTSNPN and CDR2 is SVGIG (reference sequence). The CDR3 is 18 amino acids. Per the original methods: Estimation of nucleated cell counts relied on the amplification of reference gene primers. Profiled with immunoSEQ multiplex PCR; TCRdb holds only in-frame clones, not every one. V, J and clone size derive from that table, while D and trimming were established from the DNA sequence. Seen here are roughly 160,000 clones, over 65% observed once, and the top ten hold about 3%. The chain carries TRBV30 and TRBJ1-4; D is unclear. Sequencing was carried out using peripheral blood. This sequence originates from an elderly woman with acute or convalescent COVID-19. The CDR3 reads CAWSTGRSLEGANEKLFF. In DNA form, the CDR3 reads TGTGCCTGGAGTACCGGACGGAGCTTGGAGGGAGCTAATGAAAAACTGTTTTTT.